This T cell receptor (beta chain) was captured in a study of cytomegalovirus exposure and HLA in healthy donors. General study results and limits: Analysis was carried out at a later point, and it linked a missense DCLRE1C variant to TCR beta V- and J-gene trimming.

This PCR relied on a set of 60 Vbeta primers and 13 Jbeta primers. Profiling relied on immunoSEQ multiplex PCR, and the TCRdb table lists in-frame clones only, not all of them. The sample contains about 130,000 clones, 55% to 75% of which appear only once. With respect to this clone: Its specificity is unknown.

V lost 6 bases to trimming and J lost 1 base, with 16 bases between them. The CDR3 totals 15 residues. Germline CDR1 is MNHNY and CDR2 is SVGAGI (reference sequence). The chain combines TRBV6-6 with TRBJ2-7; tentative D call: TRBD2 (5 bases). The TCR sequence derives from a man aged 25 to 45 in good health and CMV-seropositive. Source material: PBMCs. CDR3 amino acids: CASSRPEAYSYEQYF. As DNA, the CDR3 is TGTGCCAGCAGCCGACCGGAGGCCTATTCCTACGAGCAGTACTTC.